This T cell receptor (beta chain) was recorded in a study of blood T cell repertoires in COVID-19. The study recruited people aged roughly 18 to 100 years across 20 to 30 US areas. The V gene end was trimmed by 6 bases and the J gene end by 7 bases; junction bases not matched to a gene: 4. CDR3 size: 14 residues. Germline V gene lookup returns CDR1 SEHNR and CDR2 FQNEAQ (reference sequence). Data came from immunoSEQ multiplex PCR; TCRdb stores just in-frame clones and leaves some out. The data contain a few hundred thousand clones, less than 90% of them singletons. The sequence came from a woman aged 35 to 49 who had recovered from COVID-19. The chain employs TRBV7-9 and TRBJ1-6; TRBD1 aligns across 9 bases. The sample taken for sequencing was PBMCs or T cells enriched from blood (not recorded which). Here the CDR3 DNA reads TGTGCCAGCAGGCGGGACAGGGCGAATTCACCCCTCCACTTT. This translates into CASRRDRANSPLHF.